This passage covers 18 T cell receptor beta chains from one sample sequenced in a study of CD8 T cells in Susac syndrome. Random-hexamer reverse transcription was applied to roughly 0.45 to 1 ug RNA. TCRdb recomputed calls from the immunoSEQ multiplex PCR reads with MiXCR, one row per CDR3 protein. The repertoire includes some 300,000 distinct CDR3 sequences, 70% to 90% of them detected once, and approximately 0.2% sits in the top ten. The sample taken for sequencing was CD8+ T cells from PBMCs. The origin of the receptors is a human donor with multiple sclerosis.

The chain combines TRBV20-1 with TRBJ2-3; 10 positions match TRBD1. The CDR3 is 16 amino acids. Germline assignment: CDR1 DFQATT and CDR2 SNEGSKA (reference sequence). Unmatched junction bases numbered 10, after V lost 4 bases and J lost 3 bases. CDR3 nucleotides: TGCAGTGCTATCCACGGCGGGACAGGGGATACAGATACGCAGTATTTT. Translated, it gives CSAIHGGTGDTDTQYF.

CDR3 nucleotides: TGCGCCAGCAGCCAAGATAGTCTCGTGACTAGCGGGGGACCTTGGGAGACCCAGTACTTC. Translated: CASSQDSLVTSGGPWETQYF. V is TRBV4-3 and J is TRBJ2-5, with 12 nucleotides matching TRBD2. Germline V gene sequence: CDR1 LGHNA, CDR2 YSLEER. The V and J ends lost 0 bases and 5 bases, in that order; junction bases with no gene match: 16. The CDR3 has 20 amino acids.

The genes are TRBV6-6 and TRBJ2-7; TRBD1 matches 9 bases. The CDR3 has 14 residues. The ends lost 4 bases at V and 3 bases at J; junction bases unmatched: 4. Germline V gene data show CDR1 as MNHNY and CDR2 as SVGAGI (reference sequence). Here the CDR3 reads CASSLDRGGYEQYF. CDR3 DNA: TGTGCCAGCAGTTTAGACAGGGGGGGCTACGAGCAGTACTTC.

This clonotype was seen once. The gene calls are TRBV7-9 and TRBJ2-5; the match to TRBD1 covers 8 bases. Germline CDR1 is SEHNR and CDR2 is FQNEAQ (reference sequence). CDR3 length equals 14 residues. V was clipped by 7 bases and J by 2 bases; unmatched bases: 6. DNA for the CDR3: TGTGCCAGCAACGGACAGGGCAGACAAGAGACCCAGTACTTC. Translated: CASNGQGRQETQYF.

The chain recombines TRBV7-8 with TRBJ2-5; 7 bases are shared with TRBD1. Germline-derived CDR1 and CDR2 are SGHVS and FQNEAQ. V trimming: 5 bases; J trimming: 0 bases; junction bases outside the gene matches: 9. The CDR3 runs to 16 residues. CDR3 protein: CASSLPPDRYQETQYF. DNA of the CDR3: TGTGCCAGCAGCCTACCTCCGGACAGGTACCAAGAGACCCAGTACTTC.

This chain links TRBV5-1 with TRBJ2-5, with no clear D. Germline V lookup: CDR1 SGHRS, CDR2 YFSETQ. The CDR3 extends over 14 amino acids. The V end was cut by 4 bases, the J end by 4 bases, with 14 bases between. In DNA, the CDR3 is TGCGCCAGCAGCGGAGACGTGGGTGGAGAGACCCAGTACTTC. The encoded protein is CASSGDVGGETQYF.

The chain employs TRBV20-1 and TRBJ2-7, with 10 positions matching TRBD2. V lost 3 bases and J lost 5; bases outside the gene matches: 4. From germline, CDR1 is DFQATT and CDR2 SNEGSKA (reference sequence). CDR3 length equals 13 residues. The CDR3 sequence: CSASPGTSDEQYF. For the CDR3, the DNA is TGCAGTGCTAGTCCCGGGACTAGCGACGAGCAGTACTTC.

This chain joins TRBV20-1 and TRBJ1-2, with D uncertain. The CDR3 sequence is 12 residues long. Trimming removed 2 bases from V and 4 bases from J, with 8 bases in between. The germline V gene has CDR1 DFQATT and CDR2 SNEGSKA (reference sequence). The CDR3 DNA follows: TGCAGTGCTAGACAGCTTGGCTATGGCTACACCTTC. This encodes CSARQLGYGYTF.

The chain's CDR3 is CASSLTSGLTYEQYF. CDR3 nucleotide sequence: TGTGCCAGCAGTTTGACTAGCGGACTTACCTACGAGCAGTACTTC. This rearrangement joins TRBV28 to TRBJ2-7; TRBD2 aligns across 9 bases. This CDR3 spans 15 amino acids. Germline CDR1 is MDHEN and CDR2 is SYDVKM. The J segment lost 2 bases and the V segment lost 3 bases, leaving 5 bases of the junction unmatched.

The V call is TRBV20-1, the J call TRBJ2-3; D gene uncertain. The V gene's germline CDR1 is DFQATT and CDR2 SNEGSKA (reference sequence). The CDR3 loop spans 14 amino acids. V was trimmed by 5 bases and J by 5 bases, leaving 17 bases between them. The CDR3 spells CSAPSDRVLDTQYF. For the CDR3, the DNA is TGCAGTGCTCCAAGCGACCGTGTCCTAGATACGCAGTATTTT.

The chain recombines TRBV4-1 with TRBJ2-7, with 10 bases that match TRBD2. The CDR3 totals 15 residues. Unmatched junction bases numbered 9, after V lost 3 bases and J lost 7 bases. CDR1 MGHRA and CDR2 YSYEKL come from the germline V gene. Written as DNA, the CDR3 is TGCGCCAGCAGCCAGGAAGGGACTAGCGTCGAAGAGCAGTACTTC. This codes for CASSQEGTSVEEQYF.

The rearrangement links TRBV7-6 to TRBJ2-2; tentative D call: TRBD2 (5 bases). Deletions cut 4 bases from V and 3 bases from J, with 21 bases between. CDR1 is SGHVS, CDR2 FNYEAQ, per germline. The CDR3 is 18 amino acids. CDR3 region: CASSSPGQAGWDTGELFF. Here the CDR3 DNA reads TGTGCCAGCAGCTCCCCCGGTCAGGCGGGTTGGGACACCGGGGAGCTGTTTTTT.

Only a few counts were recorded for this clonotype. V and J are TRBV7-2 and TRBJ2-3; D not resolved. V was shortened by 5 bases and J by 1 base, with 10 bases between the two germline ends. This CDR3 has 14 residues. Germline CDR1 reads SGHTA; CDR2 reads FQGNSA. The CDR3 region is CASSLVGGTDTQYF. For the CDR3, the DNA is TGTGCCAGCAGCCTAGTAGGAGGCACAGATACGCAGTATTTT.

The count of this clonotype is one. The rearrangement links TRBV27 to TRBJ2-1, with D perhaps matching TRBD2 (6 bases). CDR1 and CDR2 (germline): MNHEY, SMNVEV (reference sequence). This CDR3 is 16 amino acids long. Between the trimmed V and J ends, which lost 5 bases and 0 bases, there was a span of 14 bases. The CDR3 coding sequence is TGTGCCAGCAGTCTAAGTCGGGGGACCTCCTACAATGAGCAGTTCTTC. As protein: CASSLSRGTSYNEQFF.

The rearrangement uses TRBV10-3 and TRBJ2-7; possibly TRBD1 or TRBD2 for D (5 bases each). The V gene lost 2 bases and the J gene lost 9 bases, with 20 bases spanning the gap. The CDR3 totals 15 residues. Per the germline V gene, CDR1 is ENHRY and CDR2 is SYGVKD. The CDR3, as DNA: TGTGCCATCAGTGAGAGGGACGCCTCGACTCTCGGGCAGTACTTC. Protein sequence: CAISERDASTLGQYF.

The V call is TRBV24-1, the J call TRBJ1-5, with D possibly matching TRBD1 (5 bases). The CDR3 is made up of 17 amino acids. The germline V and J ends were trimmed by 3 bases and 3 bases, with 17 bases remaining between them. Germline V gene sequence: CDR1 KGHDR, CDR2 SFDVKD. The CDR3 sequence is CATSDRSRGPHNQPQHF. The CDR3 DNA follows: TGTGCCACCAGTGATCGAAGCCGGGGCCCCCACAATCAGCCCCAGCATTTT.

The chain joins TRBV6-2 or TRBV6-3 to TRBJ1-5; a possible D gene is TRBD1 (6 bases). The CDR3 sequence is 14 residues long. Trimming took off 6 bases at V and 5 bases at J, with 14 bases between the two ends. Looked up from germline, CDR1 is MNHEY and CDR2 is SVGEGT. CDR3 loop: CASSQLQGDQPQHF. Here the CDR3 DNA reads TGTGCCAGCAGCCAATTACAGGGTGATCAGCCCCAGCATTTT.

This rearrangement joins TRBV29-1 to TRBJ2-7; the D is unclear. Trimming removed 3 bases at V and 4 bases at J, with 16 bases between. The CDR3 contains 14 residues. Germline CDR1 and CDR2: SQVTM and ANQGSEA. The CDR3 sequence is CSVEVIAPSYEQYF. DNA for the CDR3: TGCAGCGTTGAGGTGATAGCTCCATCATACGAGCAGTACTTC.